Given below is one T cell receptor (beta chain) in context. Its specificity is unknown. This specimen belongs to a study of regulatory T cells in long-lasting Graves disease. The TCR beta library used iRepertoire HTBI primers with Arm-PCR amplification of CDR3. Via MiXCR, TCRdb re-called the multiplex PCR reads, giving one row per CDR3 protein. The table lists approximately 480,000 distinct CDR3 sequences, roughly 15% of them singletons. Overall study findings and caveats: TCR diversity was lower in persistent Graves' patients than in newly diagnosed ones. Persistent disease favored TRBV28, TRBJ1-2 and TRBJ2-5.

The CDR3 contains 15 residues. Germline V gene sequence: CDR1 SGHRS, CDR2 YFSETQ. V shed 5 bases, J shed 13 bases, and the junction held 20 bases outside the gene matches. The time point is: newly diagnosed GD, antithyroid drugs for less than 3 months. RNA extracted from PBMCs served as the sequencing template. This sample also belongs to another study, concerning T cells in Graves' hyperthyroidism and ophthalmopathy.

This sequence joins TRBV5-1 and TRBJ1-2, with TRBD1 identical over 7 bases. The source of this sequence is a man aged 35 to 55 with Graves disease. The sample here was peripheral blood mononuclear cells (PBMCs), taken at new diagnosis, from a patient treated with antithyroid drugs. The CDR3 protein is CASRPDRTPFQLSTF. As DNA, the CDR3 is TGCGCCAGCAGGCCGGACAGGACCCCGTTCCAGCTCAGCACCTTC.